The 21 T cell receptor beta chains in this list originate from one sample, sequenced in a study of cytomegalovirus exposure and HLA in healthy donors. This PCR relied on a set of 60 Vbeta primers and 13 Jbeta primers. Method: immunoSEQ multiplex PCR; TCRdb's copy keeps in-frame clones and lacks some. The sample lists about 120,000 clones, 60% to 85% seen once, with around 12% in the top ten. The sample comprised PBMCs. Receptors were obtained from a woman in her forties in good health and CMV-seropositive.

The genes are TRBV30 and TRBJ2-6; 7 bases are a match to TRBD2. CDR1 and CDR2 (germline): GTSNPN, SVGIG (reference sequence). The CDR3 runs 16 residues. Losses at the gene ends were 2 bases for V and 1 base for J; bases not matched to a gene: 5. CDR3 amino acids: CAWSQRTRSGANVLTF. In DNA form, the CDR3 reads TGTGCCTGGAGTCAACGGACTAGATCTGGGGCCAACGTCCTGACTTTC.

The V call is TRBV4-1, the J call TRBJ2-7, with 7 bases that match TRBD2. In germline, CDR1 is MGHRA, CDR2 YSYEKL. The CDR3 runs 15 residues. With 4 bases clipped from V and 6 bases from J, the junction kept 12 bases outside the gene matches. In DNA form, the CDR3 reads TGCGCCAGCAGCCGCCCCGACGGGGGGAGGGGCGAGCAGTACTTC. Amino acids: CASSRPDGGRGEQYF.

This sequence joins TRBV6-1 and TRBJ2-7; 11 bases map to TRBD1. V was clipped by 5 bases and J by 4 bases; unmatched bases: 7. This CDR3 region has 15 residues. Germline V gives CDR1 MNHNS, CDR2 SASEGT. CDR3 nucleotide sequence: TGTGCCAGCAGTACCCCCGGGACAGGGGGTTACGAGCAGTACTTC. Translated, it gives CASSTPGTGGYEQYF.

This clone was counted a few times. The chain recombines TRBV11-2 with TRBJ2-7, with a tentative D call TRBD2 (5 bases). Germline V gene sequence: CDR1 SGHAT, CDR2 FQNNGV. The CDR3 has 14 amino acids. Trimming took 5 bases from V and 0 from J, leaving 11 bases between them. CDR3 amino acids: CASSEDYTSYEQYF. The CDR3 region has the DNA TGTGCCAGCAGCGAAGACTACACCTCCTACGAGCAGTACTTC.

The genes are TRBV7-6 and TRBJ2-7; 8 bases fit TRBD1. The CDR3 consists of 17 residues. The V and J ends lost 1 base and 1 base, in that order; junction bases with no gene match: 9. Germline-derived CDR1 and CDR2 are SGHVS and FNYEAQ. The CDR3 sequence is CASSLGRSGGASYEQYF. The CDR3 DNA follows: TGTGCCAGCAGCTTAGGAAGATCAGGGGGCGCTTCCTACGAGCAGTACTTC.

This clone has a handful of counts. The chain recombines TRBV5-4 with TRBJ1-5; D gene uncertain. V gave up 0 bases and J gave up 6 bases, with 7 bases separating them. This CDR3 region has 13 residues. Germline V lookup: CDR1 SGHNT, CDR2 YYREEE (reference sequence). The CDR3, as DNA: TGTGCCAGCAGCTTGGCCGGGTCTCAGCCCCAGCATTTT. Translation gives CASSLAGSQPQHF.

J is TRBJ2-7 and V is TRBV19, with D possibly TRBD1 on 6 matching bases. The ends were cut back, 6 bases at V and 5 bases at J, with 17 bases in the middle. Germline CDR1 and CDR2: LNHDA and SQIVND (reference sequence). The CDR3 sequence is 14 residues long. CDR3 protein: CASSIQGVLDEQYF. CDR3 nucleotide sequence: TGTGCCAGTAGCATACAGGGTGTCCTGGACGAGCAGTACTTC.

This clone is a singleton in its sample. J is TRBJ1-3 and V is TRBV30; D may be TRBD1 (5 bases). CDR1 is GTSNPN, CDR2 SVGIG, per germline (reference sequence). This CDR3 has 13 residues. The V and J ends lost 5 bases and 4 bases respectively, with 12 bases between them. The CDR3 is CAWGKGSGNTIYF. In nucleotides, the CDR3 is TGTGCCTGGGGAAAGGGGTCGGGAAACACCATATATTTT.

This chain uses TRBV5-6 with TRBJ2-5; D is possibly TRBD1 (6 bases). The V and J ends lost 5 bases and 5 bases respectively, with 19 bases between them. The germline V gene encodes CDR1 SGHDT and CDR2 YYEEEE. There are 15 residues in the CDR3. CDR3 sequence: CASRHTGWGEETQYF. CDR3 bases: TGTGCCAGCAGACACACAGGGTGGGGTGAGGAGACCCAGTACTTC.

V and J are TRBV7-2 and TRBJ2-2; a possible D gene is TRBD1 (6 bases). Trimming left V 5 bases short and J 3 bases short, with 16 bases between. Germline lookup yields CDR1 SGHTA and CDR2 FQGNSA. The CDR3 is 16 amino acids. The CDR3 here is CASSLTGTRDTGELFF. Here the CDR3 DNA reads TGTGCCAGCAGCCTAACCGGGACAAGGGACACCGGGGAGCTGTTTTTT.

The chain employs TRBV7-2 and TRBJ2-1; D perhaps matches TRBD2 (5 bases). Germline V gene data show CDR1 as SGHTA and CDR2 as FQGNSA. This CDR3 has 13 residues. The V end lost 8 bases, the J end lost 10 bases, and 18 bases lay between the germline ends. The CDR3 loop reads CASQITGYPEQFF. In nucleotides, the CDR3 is TGTGCCAGCCAAATCACGGGGTACCCCGAGCAGTTCTTC.

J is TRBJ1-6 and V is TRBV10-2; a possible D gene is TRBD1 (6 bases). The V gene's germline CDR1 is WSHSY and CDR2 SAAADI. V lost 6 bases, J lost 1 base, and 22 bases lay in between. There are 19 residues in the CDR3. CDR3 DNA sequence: TGCGCCAGCAGAGGGCCCGACAGGCGAGTGGGGTCCTATAATTCACCCCTCCACTTT. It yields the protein CASRGPDRRVGSYNSPLHF.

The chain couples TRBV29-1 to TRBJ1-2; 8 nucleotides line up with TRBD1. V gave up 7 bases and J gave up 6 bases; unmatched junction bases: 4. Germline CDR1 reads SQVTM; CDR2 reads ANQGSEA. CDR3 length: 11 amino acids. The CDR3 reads CSARTGNGYTF. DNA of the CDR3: TGCAGCGCTCGGACAGGGAATGGCTACACCTTC.

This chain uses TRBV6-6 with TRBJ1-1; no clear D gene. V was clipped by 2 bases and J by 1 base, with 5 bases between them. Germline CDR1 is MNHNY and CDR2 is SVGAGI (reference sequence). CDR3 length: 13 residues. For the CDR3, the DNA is TGTGCCAGCAGTTACATCAGGAACACTGAAGCTTTCTTT. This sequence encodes CASSYIRNTEAFF.

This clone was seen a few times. CDR3 amino acids: CASSPKDSLSVGYGYTF. The CDR3 DNA reads TGTGCCAGCTCACCCAAGGACAGTTTGAGCGTGGGCTATGGCTACACCTTC. The rearrangement links TRBV18 to TRBJ1-2; TRBD1 is a possible D gene (6 bases). The V end was cut by 3 bases, the J end by 4 bases, with 21 bases between. Germline assignment: CDR1 KGHSH and CDR2 LQKENI. The CDR3 consists of 17 residues.

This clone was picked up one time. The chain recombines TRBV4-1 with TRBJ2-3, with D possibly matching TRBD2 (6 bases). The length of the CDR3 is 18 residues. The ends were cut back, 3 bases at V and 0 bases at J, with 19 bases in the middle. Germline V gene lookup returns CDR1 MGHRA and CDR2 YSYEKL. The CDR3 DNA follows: TGCGCCAGCAGCCAGTTCGCCGGAGGGCTACCTAGCACAGATACGCAGTATTTT. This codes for CASSQFAGGLPSTDTQYF.

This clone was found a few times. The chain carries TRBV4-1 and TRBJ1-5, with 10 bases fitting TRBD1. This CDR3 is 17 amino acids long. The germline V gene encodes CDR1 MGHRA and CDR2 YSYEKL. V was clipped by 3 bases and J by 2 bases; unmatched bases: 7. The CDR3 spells CASSQGQGRFGNQPQHF. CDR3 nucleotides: TGCGCCAGCAGCCAGGGACAGGGGAGATTCGGCAATCAGCCCCAGCATTTT.

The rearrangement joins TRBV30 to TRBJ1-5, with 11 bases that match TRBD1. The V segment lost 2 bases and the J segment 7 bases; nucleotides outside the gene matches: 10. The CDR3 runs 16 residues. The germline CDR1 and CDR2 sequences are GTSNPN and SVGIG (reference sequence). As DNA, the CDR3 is TGTGCCTGGAGTAGAACCCGGACAGGGGGCGGGCAGCCCCAGCATTTT. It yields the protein CAWSRTRTGGGQPQHF.

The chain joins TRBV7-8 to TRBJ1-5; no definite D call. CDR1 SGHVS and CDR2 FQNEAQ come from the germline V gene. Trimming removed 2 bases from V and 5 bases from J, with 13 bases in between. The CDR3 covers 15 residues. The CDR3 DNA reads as TGTGCCAGCAGCTTAAGGTCATGGAGGGATCAGCCCCAGCATTTT. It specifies CASSLRSWRDQPQHF. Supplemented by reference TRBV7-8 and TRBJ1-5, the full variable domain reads GAGVSQSPRYKVAKRGQDVALRCDPISGHVSLFWYQQALGQGPEFLTYFQNEAQLDKSGLPSDRFFAERPEGSVSTLKIQRTQQEDSAVYLCASSLRSWRDQPQHFGDGTRLSIL.

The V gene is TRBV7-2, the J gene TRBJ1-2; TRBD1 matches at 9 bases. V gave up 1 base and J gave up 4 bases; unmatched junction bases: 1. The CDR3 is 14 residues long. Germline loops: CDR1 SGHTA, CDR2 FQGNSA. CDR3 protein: CASSLGGQGYGYTF. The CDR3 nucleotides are TGTGCCAGCAGCTTAGGGGGACAGGGCTATGGCTACACCTTC.

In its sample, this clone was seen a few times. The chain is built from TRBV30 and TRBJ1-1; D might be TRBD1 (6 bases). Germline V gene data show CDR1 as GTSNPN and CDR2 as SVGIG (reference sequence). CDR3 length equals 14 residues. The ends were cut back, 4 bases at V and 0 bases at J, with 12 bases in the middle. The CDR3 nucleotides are TGTGCCTGGACCCAAGGGGGAATGAACACTGAAGCTTTCTTT. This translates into CAWTQGGMNTEAFF.